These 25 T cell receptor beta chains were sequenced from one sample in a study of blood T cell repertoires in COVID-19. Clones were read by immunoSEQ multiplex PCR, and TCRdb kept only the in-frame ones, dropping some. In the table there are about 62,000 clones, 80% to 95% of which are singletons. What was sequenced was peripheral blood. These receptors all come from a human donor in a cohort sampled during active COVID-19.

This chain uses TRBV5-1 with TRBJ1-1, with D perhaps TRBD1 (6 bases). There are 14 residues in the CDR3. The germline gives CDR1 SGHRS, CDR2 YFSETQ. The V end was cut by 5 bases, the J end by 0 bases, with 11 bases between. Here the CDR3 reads CASSIQGLNTEAFF. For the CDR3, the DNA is TGCGCCAGCAGTATCCAGGGGTTGAACACTGAAGCTTTCTTT.

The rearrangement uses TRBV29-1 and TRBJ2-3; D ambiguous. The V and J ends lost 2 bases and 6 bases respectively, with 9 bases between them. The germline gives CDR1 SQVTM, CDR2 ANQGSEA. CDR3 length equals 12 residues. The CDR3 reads CSVEPSRDTQYF. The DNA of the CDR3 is TGCAGCGTTGAACCATCCCGGGATACGCAGTATTTT.

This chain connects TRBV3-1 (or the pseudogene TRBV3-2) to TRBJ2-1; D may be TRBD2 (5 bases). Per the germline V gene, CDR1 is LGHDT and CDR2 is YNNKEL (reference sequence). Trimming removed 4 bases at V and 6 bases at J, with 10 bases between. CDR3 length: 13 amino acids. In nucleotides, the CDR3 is TGTGCCAGCAGCCGAGGGCGGGCCAATGAGCAGTTCTTC. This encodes CASSRGRANEQFF.

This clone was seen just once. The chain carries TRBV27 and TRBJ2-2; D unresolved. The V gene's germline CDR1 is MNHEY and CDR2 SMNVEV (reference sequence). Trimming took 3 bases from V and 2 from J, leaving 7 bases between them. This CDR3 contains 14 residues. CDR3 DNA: TGTGCCAGCAGTTTTACAGTCAACACCGGGGAGCTGTTTTTT. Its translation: CASSFTVNTGELFF.

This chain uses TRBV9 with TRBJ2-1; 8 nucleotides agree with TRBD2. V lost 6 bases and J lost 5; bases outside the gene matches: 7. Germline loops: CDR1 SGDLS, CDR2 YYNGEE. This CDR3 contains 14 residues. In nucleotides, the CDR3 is TGTGCCAGCATGGCCCCGGGGGGGGACAATGAGCAGTTCTTC. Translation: CASMAPGGDNEQFF.

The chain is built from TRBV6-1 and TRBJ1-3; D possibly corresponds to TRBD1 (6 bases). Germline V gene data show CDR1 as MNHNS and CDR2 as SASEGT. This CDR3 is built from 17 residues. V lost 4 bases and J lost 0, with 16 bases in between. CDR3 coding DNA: TGTGCCAGCAGTGCTGGTGGACAGACCATCTCTGGAAACACCATATATTTT. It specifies CASSAGGQTISGNTIYF.

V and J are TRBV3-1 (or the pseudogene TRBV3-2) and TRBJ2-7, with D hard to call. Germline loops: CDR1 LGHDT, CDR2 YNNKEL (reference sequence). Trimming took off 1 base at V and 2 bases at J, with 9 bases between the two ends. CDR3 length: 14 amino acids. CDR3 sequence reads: CASSQAAAAYEQYF. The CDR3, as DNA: TGTGCCAGCAGCCAAGCCGCCGCGGCCTACGAGCAGTACTTC.

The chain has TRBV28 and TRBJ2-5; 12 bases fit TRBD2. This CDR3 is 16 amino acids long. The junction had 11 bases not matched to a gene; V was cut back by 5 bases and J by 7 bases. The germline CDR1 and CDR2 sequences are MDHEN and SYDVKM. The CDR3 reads CASSLLAGGGRRTQYF. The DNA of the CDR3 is TGTGCCAGCAGTCTTCTAGCGGGAGGGGGACGTCGGACCCAGTACTTC.

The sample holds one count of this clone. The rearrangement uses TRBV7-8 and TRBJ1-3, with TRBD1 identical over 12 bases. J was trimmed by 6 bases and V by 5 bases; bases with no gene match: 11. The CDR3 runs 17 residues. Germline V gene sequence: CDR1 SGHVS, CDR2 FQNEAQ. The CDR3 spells CASSLTNAGQGANTIYF. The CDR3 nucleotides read TGTGCCAGCAGCCTAACGAATGCGGGACAGGGGGCAAACACCATATATTTT.

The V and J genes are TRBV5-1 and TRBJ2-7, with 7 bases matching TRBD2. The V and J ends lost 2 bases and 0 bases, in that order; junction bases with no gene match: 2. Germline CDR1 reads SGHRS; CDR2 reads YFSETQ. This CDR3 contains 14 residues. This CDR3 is CASSFGGGSYEQYF. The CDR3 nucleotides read TGCGCCAGCAGCTTTGGCGGGGGCTCCTACGAGCAGTACTTC.

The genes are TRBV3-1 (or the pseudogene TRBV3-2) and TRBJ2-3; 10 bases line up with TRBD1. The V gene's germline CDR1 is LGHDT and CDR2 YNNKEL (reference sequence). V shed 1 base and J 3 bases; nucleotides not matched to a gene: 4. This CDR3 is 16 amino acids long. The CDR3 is CASSQVGQGPTDTQYF. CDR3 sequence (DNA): TGTGCCAGCAGCCAAGTGGGACAGGGGCCGACAGATACGCAGTATTTT.

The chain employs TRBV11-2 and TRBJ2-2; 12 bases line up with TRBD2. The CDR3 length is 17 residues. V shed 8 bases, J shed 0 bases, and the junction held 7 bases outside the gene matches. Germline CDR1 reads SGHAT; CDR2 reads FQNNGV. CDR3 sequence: CASEGLAGGANTGELFF. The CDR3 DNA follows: TGTGCCAGCGAGGGACTAGCGGGCGGAGCGAACACCGGGGAGCTGTTTTTT.

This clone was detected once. This CDR3 is CASSPGTGYYGGYTF. DNA for the CDR3: TGTGCCAGCAGCCCGGGGACAGGGTATTATGGTGGCTACACCTTC. The chain joins TRBV7-9 to TRBJ1-2; 9 bases agree with TRBD1. The trim removed 5 bases at V and 7 bases at J, leaving 11 bases unmatched. Germline V gene sequence: CDR1 SEHNR, CDR2 FQNEAQ (reference sequence). The CDR3 runs 15 residues.

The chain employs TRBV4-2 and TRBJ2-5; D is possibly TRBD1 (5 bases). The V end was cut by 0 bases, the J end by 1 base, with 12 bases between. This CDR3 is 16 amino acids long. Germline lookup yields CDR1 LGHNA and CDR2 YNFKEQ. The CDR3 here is CASSQDSRALQETQYF. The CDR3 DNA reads TGTGCCAGCAGCCAAGATTCCAGGGCTCTCCAAGAGACCCAGTACTTC.

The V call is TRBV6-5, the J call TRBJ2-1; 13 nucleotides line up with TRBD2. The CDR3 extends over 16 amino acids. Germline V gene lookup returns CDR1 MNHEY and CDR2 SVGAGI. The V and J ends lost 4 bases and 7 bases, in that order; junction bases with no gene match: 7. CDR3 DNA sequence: TGTGCCAGCAGTTTCCGACTAGCGGGAGGTGCAAATGAGCAGTTCTTC. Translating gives CASSFRLAGGANEQFF.

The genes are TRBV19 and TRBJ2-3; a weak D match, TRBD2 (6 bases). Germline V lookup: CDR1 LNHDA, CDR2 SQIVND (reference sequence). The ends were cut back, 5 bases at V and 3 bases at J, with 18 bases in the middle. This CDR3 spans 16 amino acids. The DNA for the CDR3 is TGTGCCAGTAGTCTCGCCGGGACTCGGATGACAGATACGCAGTATTTT. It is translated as CASSLAGTRMTDTQYF.

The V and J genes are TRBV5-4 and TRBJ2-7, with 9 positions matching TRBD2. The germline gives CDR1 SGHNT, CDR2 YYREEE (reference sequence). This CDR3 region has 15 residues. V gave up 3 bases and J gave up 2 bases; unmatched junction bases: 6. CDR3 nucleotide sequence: TGTGCCAGCAGCTCCCGGACTAGCGCAACCTACGAGCAGTACTTC. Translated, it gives CASSSRTSATYEQYF.

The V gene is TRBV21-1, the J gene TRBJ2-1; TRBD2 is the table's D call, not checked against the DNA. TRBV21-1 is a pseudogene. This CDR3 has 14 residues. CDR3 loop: CASNDISGRNEQFF. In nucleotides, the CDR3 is TGTGCCAGCAACGATATTAGCGGGAGAAATGAGCAGTTCTTC.

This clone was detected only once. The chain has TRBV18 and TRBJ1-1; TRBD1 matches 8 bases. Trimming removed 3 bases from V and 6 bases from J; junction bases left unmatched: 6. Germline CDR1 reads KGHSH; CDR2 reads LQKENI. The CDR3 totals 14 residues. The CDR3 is CASSPGGGQAEAFF. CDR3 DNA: TGTGCCAGCTCACCCGGAGGGGGACAGGCTGAAGCTTTCTTT.

CDR3 DNA: TGTGCCAGCAGTTTAAGGGGTTCCAACTATGGCTACACCTTC. Translated: CASSLRGSNYGYTF. This chain links TRBV2 with TRBJ1-2; tentative D call: TRBD1 (5 bases). Trimming took 5 bases from V and 2 from J, leaving 12 bases between them. CDR3 length equals 14 residues. Looked up from germline, CDR1 is SNHLY and CDR2 is FYNNEI.

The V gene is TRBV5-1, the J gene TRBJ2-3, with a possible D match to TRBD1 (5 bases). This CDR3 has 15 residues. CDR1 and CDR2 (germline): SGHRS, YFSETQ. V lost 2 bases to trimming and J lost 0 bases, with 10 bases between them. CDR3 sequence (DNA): TGCGCCAGCAGCTTAGACAGCACTAGCACAGATACGCAGTATTTT. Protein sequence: CASSLDSTSTDTQYF. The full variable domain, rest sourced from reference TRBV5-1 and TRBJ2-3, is KAGVTQTPRYLIKTRGQQVTLSCSPISGHRSVSWYQQTPGQGLQFLFEYFSETQRNKGNFPGRFSGRQFSNSRSEMNVSTLELGDSALYLCASSLDSTSTDTQYFGPGTRLTVL.

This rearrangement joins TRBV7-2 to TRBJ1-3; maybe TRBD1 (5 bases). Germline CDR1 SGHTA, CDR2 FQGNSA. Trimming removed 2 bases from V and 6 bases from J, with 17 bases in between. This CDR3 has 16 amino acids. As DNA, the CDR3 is TGTGCCAGCAGCTTACGACAGCGGGTGGCTCAAAACACCATATATTTT. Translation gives CASSLRQRVAQNTIYF. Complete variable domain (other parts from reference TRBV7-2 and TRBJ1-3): GAGVSQSPSNKVTEKGKDVELRCDPISGHTALYWYRQSLGQGLEFLIYFQGNSAPDKSGLPSDRFSAERTGGSVSTLTIQRTQQEDSAVYLCASSLRQRVAQNTIYFGEGSWLTVV.

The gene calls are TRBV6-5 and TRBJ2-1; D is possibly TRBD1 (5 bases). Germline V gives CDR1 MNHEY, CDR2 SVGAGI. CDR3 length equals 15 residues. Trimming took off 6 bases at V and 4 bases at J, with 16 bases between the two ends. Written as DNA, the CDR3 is TGTGCCAGCAGCCCCCCAGGGTCTCCGTACAATGAGCAGTTCTTC. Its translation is CASSPPGSPYNEQFF.

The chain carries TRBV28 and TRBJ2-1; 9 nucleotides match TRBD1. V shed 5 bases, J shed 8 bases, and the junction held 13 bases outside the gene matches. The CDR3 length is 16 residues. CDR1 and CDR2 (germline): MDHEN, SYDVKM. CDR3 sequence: CASSLPRTGVRDEQFF. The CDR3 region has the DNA TGTGCCAGCAGTCTTCCCAGGACAGGGGTTAGGGATGAGCAGTTCTTC.

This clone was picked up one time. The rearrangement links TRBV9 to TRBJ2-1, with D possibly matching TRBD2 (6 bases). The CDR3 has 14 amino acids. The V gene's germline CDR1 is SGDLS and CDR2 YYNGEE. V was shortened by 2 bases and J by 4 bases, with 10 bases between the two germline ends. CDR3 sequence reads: CASSVSSVYNEQFF. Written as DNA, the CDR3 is TGTGCCAGCAGCGTCTCTAGCGTGTACAATGAGCAGTTCTTC.